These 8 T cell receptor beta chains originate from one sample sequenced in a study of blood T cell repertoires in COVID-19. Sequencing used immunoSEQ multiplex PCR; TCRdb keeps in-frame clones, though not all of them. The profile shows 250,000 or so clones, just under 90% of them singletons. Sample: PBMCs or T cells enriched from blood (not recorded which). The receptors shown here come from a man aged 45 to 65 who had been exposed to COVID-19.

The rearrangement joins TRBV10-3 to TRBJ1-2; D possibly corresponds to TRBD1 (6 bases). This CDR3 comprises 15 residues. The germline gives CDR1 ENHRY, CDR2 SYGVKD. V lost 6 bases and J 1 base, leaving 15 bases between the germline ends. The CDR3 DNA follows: TGTGCCATCAGCCCGGACAGCAACATTAACTATGGCTACACCTTC. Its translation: CAISPDSNINYGYTF.

The CDR3 bases are TGTGCCAGTAGTACATCTAGCGGGAGCCCCGGGGAGCTGTTTTTT. It codes for CASSTSSGSPGELFF. The chain is built from TRBV19 and TRBJ2-2; TRBD2 aligns across 10 bases. V was pared by 4 bases and J by 6 bases, with 5 bases of the junction left unmatched. This CDR3 is 15 amino acids long. Looked up from germline, CDR1 is LNHDA and CDR2 is SQIVND (reference sequence).

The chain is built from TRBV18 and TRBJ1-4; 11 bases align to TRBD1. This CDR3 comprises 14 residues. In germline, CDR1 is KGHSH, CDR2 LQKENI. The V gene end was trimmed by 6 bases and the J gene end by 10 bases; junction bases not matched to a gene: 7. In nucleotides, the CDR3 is TGTGCCAGCTCCCCGGACAGGGGGCTCGGAAAACTGTTTTTT. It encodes CASSPDRGLGKLFF.

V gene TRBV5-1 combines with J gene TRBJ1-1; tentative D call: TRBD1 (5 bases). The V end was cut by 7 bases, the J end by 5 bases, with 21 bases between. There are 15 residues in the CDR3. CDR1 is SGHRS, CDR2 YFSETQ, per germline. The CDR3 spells CASSSGFSGFTEAFF. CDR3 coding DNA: TGCGCCAGCTCGTCTGGATTTTCAGGGTTTACTGAAGCTTTCTTT. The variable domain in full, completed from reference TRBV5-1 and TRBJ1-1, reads KAGVTQTPRYLIKTRGQQVTLSCSPISGHRSVSWYQQTPGQGLQFLFEYFSETQRNKGNFPGRFSGRQFSNSRSEMNVSTLELGDSALYLCASSSGFSGFTEAFFGQGTRLTVV.

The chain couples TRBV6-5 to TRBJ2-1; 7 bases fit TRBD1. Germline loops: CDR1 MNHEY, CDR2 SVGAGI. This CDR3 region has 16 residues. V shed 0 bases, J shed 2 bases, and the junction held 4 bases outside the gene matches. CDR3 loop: CASSYSTGLAYNEQFF. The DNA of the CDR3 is TGTGCCAGCAGTTACTCGACAGGGCTAGCCTACAATGAGCAGTTCTTC.

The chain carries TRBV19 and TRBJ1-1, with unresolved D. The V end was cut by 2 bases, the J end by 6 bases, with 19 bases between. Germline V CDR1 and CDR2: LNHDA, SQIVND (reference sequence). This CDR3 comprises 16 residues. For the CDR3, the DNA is TGTGCCAGTAGTATATTTGGGCGGGCCGGCCGGGCTGAAGCTTTCTTT. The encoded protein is CASSIFGRAGRAEAFF.

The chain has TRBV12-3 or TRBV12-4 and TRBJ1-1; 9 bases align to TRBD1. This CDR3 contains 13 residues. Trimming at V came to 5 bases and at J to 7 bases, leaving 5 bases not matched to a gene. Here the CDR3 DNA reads TGTGCCAGCAGTGGGACAGGGCTCGGTGAAGCTTTCTTT. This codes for CASSGTGLGEAFF.

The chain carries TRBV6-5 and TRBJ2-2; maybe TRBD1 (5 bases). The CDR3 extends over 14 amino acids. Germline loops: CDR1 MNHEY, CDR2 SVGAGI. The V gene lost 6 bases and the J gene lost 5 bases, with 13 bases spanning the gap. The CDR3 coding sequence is TGTGCCAGCAGAAGGAGCCGACAGACCGGGGAGCTGTTTTTT. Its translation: CASRRSRQTGELFF.